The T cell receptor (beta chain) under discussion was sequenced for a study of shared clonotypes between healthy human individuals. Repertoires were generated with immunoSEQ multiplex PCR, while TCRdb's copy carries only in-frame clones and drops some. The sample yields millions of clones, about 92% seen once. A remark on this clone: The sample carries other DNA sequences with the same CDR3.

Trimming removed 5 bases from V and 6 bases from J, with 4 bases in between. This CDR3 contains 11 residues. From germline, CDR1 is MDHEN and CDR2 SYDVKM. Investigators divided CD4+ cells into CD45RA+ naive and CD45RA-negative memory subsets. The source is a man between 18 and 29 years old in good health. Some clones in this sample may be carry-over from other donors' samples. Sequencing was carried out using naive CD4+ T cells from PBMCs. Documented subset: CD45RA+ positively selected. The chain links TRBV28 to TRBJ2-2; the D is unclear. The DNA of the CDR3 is TGTGCCAGCAGTCGTCCCGGGGAGCTGTTTTTT. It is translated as CASSRPGELFF.